Detailed here is one T cell receptor (beta chain). Germline lookup yields CDR1 LNHDA and CDR2 SQIVND (reference sequence). V lost 2 bases, J lost 9 bases, and 3 bases stayed unmatched. This CDR3 comprises 14 residues. Profiled with immunoSEQ multiplex PCR; TCRdb holds only in-frame clones, not every one. The table has approximately 80,000 clones, 90% to 95% seen once. The sample originates from a study of control samples from healthy donors and cancer patients. The chain is built from TRBV19 and TRBJ1-6; 8 nucleotides match TRBD1. The specimen sequenced was blood. The source is a man aged 30 to 45 in good health. CDR3 bases: TGTGCCAGTAGTATATCAGGGGGCGGTTCACCCCTCCACTTT. Protein product: CASSISGGGSPLHF.